This T cell receptor beta chain stems from a study of T cell repertoires in cytomegalovirus infection. Background on the study: Matching HLA type and CMV infection were both indicated by public TCR beta signatures.

The study's findings and limits: Public TCR beta family frequency separated CMV-and-HLA carriers, including in an independent cohort.

MiXCR was run by TCRdb on the reads, yielding one entry per CDR3 protein. The data contain 740,000 or so distinct CDR3 sequences, about a third of them seen just once; the ten biggest clones take up roughly 2.8%. Worth noting for this clonotype: Its antigen is unknown.

V shed 7 bases and J 2 bases; nucleotides not matched to a gene: 10. Germline CDR1 LNHDA, CDR2 SQIVND (reference sequence). This CDR3 is 16 amino acids long. This clonotype was obtained from a human donor in good health (CMV status not recorded). Some clones in this sample may be carry-over from other donors' samples. V usage is TRBV19 and J usage is TRBJ1-1; 10 nucleotides align to TRBD1. Source material: PBMCs. Written as DNA, the CDR3 is TGTGCCAGTACGAAGACAGGGGGCGATACTAACACTGAAGCTTTCTTT. It specifies CASTKTGGDTNTEAFF. Full variable domain (rest looked up from reference TRBV19 and TRBJ1-1): DGGITQSPKYLFRKEGQNVTLSCEQNLNHDAMYWYRQDPGQGLRLIYYSQIVNDFQKGDIAEGYSVSREKKESFPLTVTSAQKNPTAFYLCASTKTGGDTNTEAFFGQGTRLTVV.